This TCR beta chain appears in the sequencing data of a study of shared clonotypes between healthy human individuals. CDR1 and CDR2 from the germline V gene are LNHDA and SQIVND (reference sequence). With 6 bases removed from V and 7 bases from J, the gap between germline ends came to 18 bases. This CDR3 spans 15 amino acids. Libraries were prepared by immunoSEQ multiplex PCR; TCRdb keeps only in-frame clonotypes and omits some of them. The repertoire includes 2 million to 2.5 million clones, approximately 93% of them detected once, and roughly 0.36% sits in the top ten. This clonotype was obtained from a man in his late teens or twenties in good health. Some clones in this sample may be carry-over from other donors' samples. The sequenced sample was naive CD4+ T cells from PBMCs. Noted subset: CD45RA+ positively selected. This chain connects TRBV19 to TRBJ1-4, with D possibly matching TRBD1 (5 bases). The CDR3 loop is CASSALGRGAEKLFF. The CDR3 DNA follows: TGTGCCAGTAGCGCTTTGGGACGTGGGGCTGAAAAACTGTTTTTT.